This T cell receptor beta chain was sequenced for a study of T-cell memory formation after mild COVID-19. The study's findings and limits: Memory cells collected pre-infection included some clones that later responded, suggesting cross-reactive memory joined. CD4+ contracting clones lay mainly in CM and EM, CD8+ ones in EMRA.

Germline CDR1 and CDR2: SGHDN and FVKESK. The CDR3 is 17 residues long. The ends were cut back, 5 bases at V and 4 bases at J, with 20 bases in the middle. TCRdb independently ran MiXCR on the 5' RACE reads; one entry per CDR3 protein. The sample carries hundreds of thousands of distinct CDR3 sequences, about 15% recorded once. This clonotype was detected a few times. The antigen is undetermined. This clonotype was obtained from a young man who had mild COVID-19 (a few samples of this study predate the infection). Cell type and time point are not known. Sample: PBMCs or a T cell subset sorted from them (not recorded which). The gene calls are TRBV14 and TRBJ2-2; a possible D gene is TRBD2 (6 bases). The CDR3 sequence is CASSFSSAGSVTGELFF. The CDR3 DNA follows: TGTGCCAGCAGCTTCTCGAGCGCGGGGTCTGTCACCGGGGAGCTGTTTTTT.